The clone carrying this T cell receptor beta chain was seen more than once but under ten times. This sample stems from a study of response to subunit inactivated influenza vaccine. Via MiXCR, TCRdb re-called the RT-PCR reads, giving one row per CDR3 protein. Found here are about 540,000 distinct CDR3 sequences, around a quarter of them singletons; the top ten hold under 3.5%. Trimming removed 1 base from V and 2 bases from J, with 21 bases in between. The CDR3 contains 19 residues. Per the germline V gene, CDR1 is MNHNS and CDR2 is SASEGT. The data also belong to a second study, concerning T cells expressing NK-cell markers. That investigation notes: It was by 5'RACE template switching with UMIs that TCR beta cDNA was made. Several experiments employed an anti-gamma-delta TCR antibody to confine sorting to alpha-beta TCR T cells. The contribution of dominant NKG2C+ clonotypes to CD8+ T cells in five to seven donors was roughly 1.0-7.5%. Also leading the CD3+CD56-NKG2C+ fraction in a handful of donors were these clonotypes.

Source: CD4+ T cells sorted from PBMCs, taken approximately 12 days after vaccination. This TCR was recovered from a man aged 50-60 years who received an inactivated influenza vaccine. The chain recombines TRBV6-1 with TRBJ2-1; tentative D call: TRBD2 (7 bases). Written as DNA, the CDR3 is TGTGCCAGCAGTGAAGTGGGGGGGCCTAATTGGAGGGCCTACAATGAGCAGTTCTTC. Encoded protein: CASSEVGGPNWRAYNEQFF.